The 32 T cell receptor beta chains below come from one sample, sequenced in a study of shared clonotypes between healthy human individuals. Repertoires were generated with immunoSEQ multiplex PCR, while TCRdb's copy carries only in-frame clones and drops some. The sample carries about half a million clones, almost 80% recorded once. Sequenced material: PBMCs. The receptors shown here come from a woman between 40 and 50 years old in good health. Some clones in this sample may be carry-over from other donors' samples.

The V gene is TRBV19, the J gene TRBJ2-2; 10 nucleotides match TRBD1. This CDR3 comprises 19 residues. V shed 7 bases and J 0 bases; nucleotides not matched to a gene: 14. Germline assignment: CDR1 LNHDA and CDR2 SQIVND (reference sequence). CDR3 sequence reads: CASTTVPGQGTANTGELFF. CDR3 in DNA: TGTGCCAGTACCACCGTCCCGGGACAGGGGACAGCGAACACCGGGGAGCTGTTTTTT.

CDR3 residues: CAWSSGTGVSDTQYF. Here the CDR3 DNA reads TGTGCCTGGAGTTCCGGGACAGGGGTTTCAGATACGCAGTATTTT. The V gene is TRBV30, the J gene TRBJ2-3, with 10 bases aligning to TRBD1. The CDR3 consists of 15 residues. Germline CDR1 and CDR2: GTSNPN and SVGIG (reference sequence). J was trimmed by 4 bases and V by 2 bases; bases with no gene match: 6.

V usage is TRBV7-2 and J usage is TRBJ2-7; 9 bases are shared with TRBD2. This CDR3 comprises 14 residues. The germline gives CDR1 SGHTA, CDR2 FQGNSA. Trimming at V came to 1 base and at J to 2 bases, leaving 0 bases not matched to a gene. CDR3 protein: CASSLVAGAYEQYF. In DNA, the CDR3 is TGTGCCAGCAGCTTAGTAGCGGGGGCCTACGAGCAGTACTTC. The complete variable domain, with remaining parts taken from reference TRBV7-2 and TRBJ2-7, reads GAGVSQSPSNKVTEKGKDVELRCDPISGHTALYWYRQSLGQGLEFLIYFQGNSAPDKSGLPSDRFSAERTGGSVSTLTIQRTQQEDSAVYLCASSLVAGAYEQYFGPGTRLTVT.

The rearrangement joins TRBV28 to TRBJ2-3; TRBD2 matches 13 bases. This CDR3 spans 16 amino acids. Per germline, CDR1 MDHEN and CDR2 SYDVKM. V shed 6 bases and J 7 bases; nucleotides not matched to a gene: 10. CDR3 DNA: TGTGCCAGCAGCTTTCCCTCCGGGACTAGCGGGAATACGCAGTATTTT. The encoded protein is CASSFPSGTSGNTQYF.

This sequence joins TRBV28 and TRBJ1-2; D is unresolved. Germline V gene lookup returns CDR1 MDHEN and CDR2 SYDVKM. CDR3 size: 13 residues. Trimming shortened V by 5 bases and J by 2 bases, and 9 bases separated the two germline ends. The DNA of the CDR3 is TGTGCCAGCAGTCCCGGGTGGAACTATGGCTACACCTTC. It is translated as CASSPGWNYGYTF.

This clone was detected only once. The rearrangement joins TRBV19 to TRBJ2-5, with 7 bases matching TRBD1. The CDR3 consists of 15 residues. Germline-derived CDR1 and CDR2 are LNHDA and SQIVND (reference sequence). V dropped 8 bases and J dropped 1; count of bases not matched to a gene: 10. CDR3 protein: CASGLMGQLQETQYF. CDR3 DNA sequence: TGTGCCAGTGGGTTAATGGGACAGCTCCAAGAGACCCAGTACTTC. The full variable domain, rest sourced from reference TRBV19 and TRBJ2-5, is DGGITQSPKYLFRKEGQNVTLSCEQNLNHDAMYWYRQDPGQGLRLIYYSQIVNDFQKGDIAEGYSVSREKKESFPLTVTSAQKNPTAFYLCASGLMGQLQETQYFGPGTRLLVL.

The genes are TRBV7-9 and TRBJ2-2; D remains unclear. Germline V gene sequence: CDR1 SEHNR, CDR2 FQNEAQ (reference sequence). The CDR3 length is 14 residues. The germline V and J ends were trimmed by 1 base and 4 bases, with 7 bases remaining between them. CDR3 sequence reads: CASSLGHPTGELFF. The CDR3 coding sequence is TGTGCCAGCAGCTTAGGGCACCCCACCGGGGAGCTGTTTTTT.

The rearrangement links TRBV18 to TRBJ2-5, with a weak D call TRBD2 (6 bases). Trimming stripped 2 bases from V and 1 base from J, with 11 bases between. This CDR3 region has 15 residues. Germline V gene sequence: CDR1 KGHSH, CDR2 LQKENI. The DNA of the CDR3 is TGTGCCAGCTCACCAAGGAGACTAGGCCAAGAGACCCAGTACTTC. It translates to CASSPRRLGQETQYF.

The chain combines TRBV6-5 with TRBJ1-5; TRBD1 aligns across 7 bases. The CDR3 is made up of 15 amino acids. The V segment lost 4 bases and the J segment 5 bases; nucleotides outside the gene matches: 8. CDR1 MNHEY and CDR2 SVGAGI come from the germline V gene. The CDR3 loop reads CASSLTRQGHQPQHF. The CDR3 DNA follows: TGTGCCAGCAGTTTGACCCGACAGGGCCATCAGCCCCAGCATTTT.

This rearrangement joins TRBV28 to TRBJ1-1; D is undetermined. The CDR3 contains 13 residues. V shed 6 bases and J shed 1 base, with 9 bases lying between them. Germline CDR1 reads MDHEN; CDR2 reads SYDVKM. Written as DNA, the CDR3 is TGTGCCAGCAGCCCCTATACGAACACTGAAGCTTTCTTT. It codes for CASSPYTNTEAFF.

CDR3 in amino acids: CASSSRGDEQYF. In DNA form, the CDR3 reads TGTGCCAGCAGCTCACGGGGCGACGAGCAGTACTTC. J is TRBJ2-7 and V is TRBV7-9, with D perhaps assigned TRBD1 or TRBD2 (5 bases each). The CDR3 consists of 12 residues. CDR1 and CDR2 from the germline V gene are SEHNR and FQNEAQ (reference sequence). V was trimmed by 4 bases and J by 5 bases, leaving 9 bases between them. Looking up the rest from reference TRBV7-9 and TRBJ2-7 gives the full variable domain: DTGVSQNPRHKITKRGQNVTFRCDPISEHNRLYWYRQTLGQGPEFLTYFQNEAQLEKSRLLSDRFSAERPKGSFSTLEIQRTEQGDSAMYLCASSSRGDEQYFGPGTRLTVT.

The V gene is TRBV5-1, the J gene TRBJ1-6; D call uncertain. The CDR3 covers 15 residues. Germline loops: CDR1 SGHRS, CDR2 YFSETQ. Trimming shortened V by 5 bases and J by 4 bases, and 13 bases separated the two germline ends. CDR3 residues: CASRPLTEYNSPLHF. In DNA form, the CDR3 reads TGCGCCAGCAGACCACTCACAGAGTATAATTCACCCCTCCACTTT.

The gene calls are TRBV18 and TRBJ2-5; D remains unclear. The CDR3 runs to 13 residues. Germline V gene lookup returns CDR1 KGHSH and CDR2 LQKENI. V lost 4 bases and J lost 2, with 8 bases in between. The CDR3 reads CASSLARQETQYF. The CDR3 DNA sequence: TGTGCCAGCTCACTGGCGAGACAAGAGACCCAGTACTTC.

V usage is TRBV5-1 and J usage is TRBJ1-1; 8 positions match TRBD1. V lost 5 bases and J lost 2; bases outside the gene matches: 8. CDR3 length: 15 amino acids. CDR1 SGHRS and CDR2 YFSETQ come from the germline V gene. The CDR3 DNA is TGCGCCAGCAGGTTGAGTGGACAGGGTAACACTGAAGCTTTCTTT. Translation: CASRLSGQGNTEAFF.

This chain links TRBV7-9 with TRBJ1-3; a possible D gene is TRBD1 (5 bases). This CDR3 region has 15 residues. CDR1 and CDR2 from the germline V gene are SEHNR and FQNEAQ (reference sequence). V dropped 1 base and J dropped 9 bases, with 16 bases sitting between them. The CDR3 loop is CASSLGQSGAVTIYF. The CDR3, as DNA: TGTGCCAGCAGCTTAGGACAGTCCGGAGCTGTCACCATATATTTT.

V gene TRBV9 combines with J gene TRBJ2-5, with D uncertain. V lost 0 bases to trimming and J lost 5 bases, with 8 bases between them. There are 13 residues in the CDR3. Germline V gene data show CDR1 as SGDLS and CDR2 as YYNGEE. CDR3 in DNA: TGTGCCAGCAGCGTAGCACCGACGGAGACCCAGTACTTC. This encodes CASSVAPTETQYF.

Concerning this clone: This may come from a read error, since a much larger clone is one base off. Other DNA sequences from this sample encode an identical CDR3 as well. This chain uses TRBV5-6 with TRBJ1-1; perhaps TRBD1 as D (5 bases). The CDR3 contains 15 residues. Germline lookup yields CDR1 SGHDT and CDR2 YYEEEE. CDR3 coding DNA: TGTGCCAGCAGCTTGGGACAACGACAGAGGCGGGAAGCTTTCTTC. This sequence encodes CASSLGQRQRREAFF.

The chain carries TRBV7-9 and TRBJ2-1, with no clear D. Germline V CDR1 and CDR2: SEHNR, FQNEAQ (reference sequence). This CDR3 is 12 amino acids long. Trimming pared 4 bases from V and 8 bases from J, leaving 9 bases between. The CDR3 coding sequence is TGTGCCAGCAGCTGGTACACGGATGAGCAGTTCTTC. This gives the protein CASSWYTDEQFF.

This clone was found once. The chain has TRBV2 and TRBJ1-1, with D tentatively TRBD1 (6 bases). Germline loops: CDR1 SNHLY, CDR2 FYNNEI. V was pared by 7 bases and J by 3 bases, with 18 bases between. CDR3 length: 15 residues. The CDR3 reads CASNRLGALDTEAFF. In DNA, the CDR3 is TGTGCCAGCAACAGGTTGGGGGCGTTGGACACTGAAGCTTTCTTT.

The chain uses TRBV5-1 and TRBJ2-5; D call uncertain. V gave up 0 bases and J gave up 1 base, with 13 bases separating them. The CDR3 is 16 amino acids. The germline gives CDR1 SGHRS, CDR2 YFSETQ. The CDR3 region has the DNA TGCGCCAGCAGCTTGGAAGGCGCTGATGGCCAAGAGACCCAGTACTTC. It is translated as CASSLEGADGQETQYF.

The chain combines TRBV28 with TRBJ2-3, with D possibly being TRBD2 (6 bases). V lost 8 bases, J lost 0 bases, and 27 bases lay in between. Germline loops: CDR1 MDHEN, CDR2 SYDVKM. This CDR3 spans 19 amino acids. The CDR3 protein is CASYPAGTGGGFSTDTQYF. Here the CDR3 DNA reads TGTGCCAGCTACCCTGCGGGGACCGGGGGAGGATTTAGCACAGATACGCAGTATTTT.

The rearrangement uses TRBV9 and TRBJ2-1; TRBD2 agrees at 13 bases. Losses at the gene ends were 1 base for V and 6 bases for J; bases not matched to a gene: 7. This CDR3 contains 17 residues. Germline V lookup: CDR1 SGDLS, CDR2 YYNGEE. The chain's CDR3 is CASSVSTSGRGFNEQFF. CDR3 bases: TGTGCCAGCAGCGTAAGCACTAGCGGGAGGGGATTCAATGAGCAGTTCTTC.

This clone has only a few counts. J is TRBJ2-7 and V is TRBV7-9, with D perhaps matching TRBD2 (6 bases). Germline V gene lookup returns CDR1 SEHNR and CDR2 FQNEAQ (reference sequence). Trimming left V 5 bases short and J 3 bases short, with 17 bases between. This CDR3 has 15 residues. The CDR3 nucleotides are TGTGCCAGCAGCGCAACGGGAGTCGGTCTCTACGAGCAGTACTTC. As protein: CASSATGVGLYEQYF.

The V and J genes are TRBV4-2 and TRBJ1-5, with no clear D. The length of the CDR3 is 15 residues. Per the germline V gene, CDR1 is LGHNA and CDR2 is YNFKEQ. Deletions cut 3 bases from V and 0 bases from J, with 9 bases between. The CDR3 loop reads CASSQGRVSNQPQHF. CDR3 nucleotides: TGTGCCAGCAGCCAGGGAAGAGTTAGCAATCAGCCCCAGCATTTT.

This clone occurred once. The CDR3 DNA is TGTGCTTCCCGGACAGGATTGAACACTGAAGCTTTCTTT. It is translated as CASRTGLNTEAFF. The chain links TRBV27 to TRBJ1-1; 7 positions agree with TRBD1. Looked up from germline, CDR1 is MNHEY and CDR2 is SMNVEV (reference sequence). This CDR3 has 13 residues.

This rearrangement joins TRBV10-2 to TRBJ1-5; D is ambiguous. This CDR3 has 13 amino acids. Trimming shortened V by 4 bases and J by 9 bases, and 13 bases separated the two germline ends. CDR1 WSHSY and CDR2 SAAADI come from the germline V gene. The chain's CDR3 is CASSAEFGGPQHF. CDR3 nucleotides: TGCGCCAGCAGTGCGGAATTCGGAGGGCCCCAGCATTTT.

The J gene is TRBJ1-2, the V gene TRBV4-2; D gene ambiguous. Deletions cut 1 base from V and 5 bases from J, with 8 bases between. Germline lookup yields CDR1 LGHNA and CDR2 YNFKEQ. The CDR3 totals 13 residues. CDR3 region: CASSQGTEYGYTF. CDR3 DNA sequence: TGTGCCAGCAGCCAAGGCACGGAGTATGGCTACACCTTC.

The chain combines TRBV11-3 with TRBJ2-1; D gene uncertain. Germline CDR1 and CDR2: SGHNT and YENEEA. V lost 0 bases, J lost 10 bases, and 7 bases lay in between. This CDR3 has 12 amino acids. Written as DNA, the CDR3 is TGTGCCAGCAGCTTAGATAGGCGGGAGCAGTTCTTC. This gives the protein CASSLDRREQFF.

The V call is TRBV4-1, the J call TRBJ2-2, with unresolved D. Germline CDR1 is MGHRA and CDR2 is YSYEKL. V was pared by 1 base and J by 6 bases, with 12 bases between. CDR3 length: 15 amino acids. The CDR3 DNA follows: TGCGCCAGCAGCCAAGGGCTTGCGAGAGCCGGGGAGCTGTTTTTT. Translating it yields CASSQGLARAGELFF.

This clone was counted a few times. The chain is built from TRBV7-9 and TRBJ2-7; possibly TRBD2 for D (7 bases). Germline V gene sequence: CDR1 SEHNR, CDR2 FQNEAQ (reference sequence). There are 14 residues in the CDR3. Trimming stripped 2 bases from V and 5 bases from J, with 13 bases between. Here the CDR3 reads CASSLMWEGDEQYF. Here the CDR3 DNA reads TGTGCCAGCAGCTTAATGTGGGAGGGGGACGAGCAGTACTTC.

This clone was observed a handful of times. The chain's CDR3 is CASSLQMGDTEAFF. CDR3 sequence (DNA): TGTGCCAGCAGTTTACAAATGGGGGACACTGAAGCTTTCTTT. This chain connects TRBV28 to TRBJ1-1, with TRBD1 as a possible D gene (5 bases). There are 14 residues in the CDR3. CDR1 is MDHEN, CDR2 SYDVKM, per germline. V was trimmed by 2 bases and J by 3 bases, leaving 10 bases between them.

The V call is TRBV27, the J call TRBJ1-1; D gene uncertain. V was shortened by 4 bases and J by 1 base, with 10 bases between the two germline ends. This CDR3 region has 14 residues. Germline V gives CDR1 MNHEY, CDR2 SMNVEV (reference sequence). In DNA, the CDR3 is TGTGCCAGCAGTTATAGTCGGGGGAACACTGAAGCTTTCTTT. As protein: CASSYSRGNTEAFF.